This T cell receptor beta chain was identified in a study of T cell responses to AZD1222 COVID-19 vaccine. Study-wide context: Whether given at about 4 or about 12 weeks, second doses were pooled. Points from the study as a whole: Clonal diversity was possibly underestimated; the donors were predominantly white British and more often female. Spike was spanned by vaccine-associated CD4 TCRs, which were dominant at 160-218 and 743-854.

Clones were read by immunoSEQ multiplex PCR, and TCRdb kept only the in-frame ones, dropping some. The table records about 110,000 clones, around 83% of them present only once. Trimming cost V 6 bases and J 2 bases; bases outside gene matches: 3. In germline, CDR1 is ENHRY, CDR2 SYGVKD. This CDR3 region has 13 residues. Details on this clone: What it binds is not known.

The clonotype originates from an adult in good health. Sequencing was performed on peripheral blood, taken on day 0 of AZD1222 vaccination. The chain has TRBV10-3 and TRBJ2-5; TRBD1 matches 7 bases. As DNA, the CDR3 is TGTGCCATCAGGCCGGGACAGCAAGAGACCCAGTACTTC. Translating gives CAIRPGQQETQYF.